The 7 T cell receptor beta chains reported below all come from one sample, sequenced in a study of blood T cell repertoires in COVID-19. Assay used: immunoSEQ multiplex PCR; TCRdb lists only in-frame clones, some missing. This sample carries 200,000 to 250,000 clones, about 90% of them seen once, and the ten largest clones take 2% to 3%. Sequencing was done on a sample of peripheral blood. The receptors were sampled from a man aged 25 to 40 with COVID-19, enrolled during active disease.

V is TRBV29-1 and J is TRBJ2-5; no reliable D call. Germline V lookup: CDR1 SQVTM, CDR2 ANQGSEA. V lost 4 bases and J lost 0, with 9 bases in between. This CDR3 region has 13 residues. The CDR3 DNA sequence: TGCAGCGTTGCCGCGGATCACCAAGAGACCCAGTACTTC. Residues: CSVAADHQETQYF.

The chain links TRBV15 to TRBJ1-2; D may be TRBD1 (5 bases). The germline gives CDR1 LNHNV, CDR2 YYDKDF (reference sequence). Trimming cost V 0 bases and J 8 bases, with 25 bases left between them. This CDR3 has 18 residues. The CDR3 here is CATSRDSKGFMSKGGYTF. The CDR3 DNA reads TGTGCCACCAGCAGAGATTCTAAAGGGTTCATGAGTAAGGGGGGCTACACCTTC.

This rearrangement joins TRBV5-1 to TRBJ2-7, with TRBD2 as a possible D gene (5 bases). This CDR3 is built from 13 residues. Trimming pared 4 bases from V and 7 bases from J, leaving 15 bases between. Germline values: CDR1 SGHRS, CDR2 YFSETQ. This chain's CDR3 is CASSRNMGVEQYF. In nucleotides, the CDR3 is TGCGCCAGCAGCCGAAACATGGGAGTAGAGCAGTACTTC.

The chain recombines TRBV7-6 with TRBJ1-3; no clear D. Trimming took off 4 bases at V and 0 bases at J, with 13 bases between the two ends. Germline V gene lookup returns CDR1 SGHVS and CDR2 FNYEAQ. This CDR3 is built from 16 residues. CDR3 bases: TGTGCCAGCAGCTCGCGACTCCCGAGCTCTGGAAACACCATATATTTT. Its protein product is CASSSRLPSSGNTIYF.

V is TRBV27 and J is TRBJ1-1; perhaps TRBD1 as D (6 bases). The germline V and J ends were trimmed by 6 bases and 4 bases, with 18 bases remaining between them. Germline CDR1 MNHEY, CDR2 SMNVEV (reference sequence). The CDR3 is made up of 15 amino acids. The CDR3 region is CASRGGGGRLTEAFF. In DNA, the CDR3 is TGTGCCAGCAGAGGGGGTGGGGGCAGACTCACTGAAGCTTTCTTT.

The chain uses TRBV18 and TRBJ1-3; TRBD1 matches 7 bases. CDR1 KGHSH and CDR2 LQKENI come from the germline V gene. The CDR3 runs to 15 residues. Losses at the gene ends were 3 bases for V and 0 bases for J; bases not matched to a gene: 2. This chain's CDR3 is CASSPWDSSGNTIYF. The DNA for the CDR3 is TGTGCCAGCTCACCCTGGGACAGCTCTGGAAACACCATATATTTT.

The rearrangement joins TRBV3-1 (or the pseudogene TRBV3-2) to TRBJ2-6, with D maybe TRBD2 (5 bases). Germline CDR1 LGHDT, CDR2 YNNKEL (reference sequence). Trimming removed 0 bases from V and 2 bases from J, with 8 bases in between. The CDR3 runs 16 residues. In nucleotides, the CDR3 is TGTGCCAGCAGCCAAGAAGAGGGTACTGGGGCCAACGTCCTGACTTTC. As protein: CASSQEEGTGANVLTF.